This TCR beta chain comes out of a study of beta chain features in type 1 diabetes. Populations obtained by sorting all exceeded 98% purity. Every isolated RNA sample was fully reverse transcribed, so sequencing captured expressed TCRB transcripts. Clones were read by immunoSEQ multiplex PCR, and TCRdb kept only the in-frame ones, dropping some. The sample shows around 300,000 clones, 8% of them seen only once. This clonotype was obtained from a woman under 30 in good health. The sample taken for sequencing was central memory CD4+ T cells from blood.

The CDR3 here is CASSLRERGTEAFF. The CDR3 nucleotides are TGTGCCAGCAGCTTACGGGAAAGAGGCACTGAAGCTTTCTTT. The chain recombines TRBV11-3 with TRBJ1-1; no reliable D call. The germline V and J ends were trimmed by 2 bases and 4 bases, with 11 bases remaining between them. Germline CDR1 is SGHNT and CDR2 is YENEEA. CDR3 length equals 14 residues.